What follows describes a single T cell receptor (beta chain). Its antigen is not identified. CDR1 is MNHEY and CDR2 is SVGAGI in the germline V gene. The CDR3 covers 12 residues. Deletions cut 4 bases from V and 6 bases from J, with 10 bases between. Sequencing used immunoSEQ version 4 in survey mode. The protocol was immunoSEQ multiplex PCR, while the TCRdb copy is restricted to in-frame clones and leaves out a portion. This sample has about 30,000 clones, with approximately 66% found just once. The data were taken from a study of persistence of HIV-infected CD4 T cells. Overall study results and limits: Antigen-responding cells were enriched for degenerate expanded CDR3beta sequences.

The stimulus was an HIV-1 Gag 15-mer peptide pool, 1 ug/peptide/mL. Sorting selected CD4+ T cells upregulating both CD40 ligand and CD69. For at least 4 years, plasma HIV-1 RNA was undetectable (<50 copies/mL). PBMCs were depleted of CD8+ T cells before stimulation. The sample here was CD4+ T cells sorted from PBMCs after approximately 19-hour stimulation, taken from a patient who received antiretroviral therapy. The sequence was collected from an adult man with HIV who was CMV-seropositive. V is TRBV6-5 and J is TRBJ2-7, with D unresolved. The CDR3 DNA reads TGTGCCAGCAGTTTAAGACAATTCGAGCAGTACTTC. The encoded protein is CASSLRQFEQYF.